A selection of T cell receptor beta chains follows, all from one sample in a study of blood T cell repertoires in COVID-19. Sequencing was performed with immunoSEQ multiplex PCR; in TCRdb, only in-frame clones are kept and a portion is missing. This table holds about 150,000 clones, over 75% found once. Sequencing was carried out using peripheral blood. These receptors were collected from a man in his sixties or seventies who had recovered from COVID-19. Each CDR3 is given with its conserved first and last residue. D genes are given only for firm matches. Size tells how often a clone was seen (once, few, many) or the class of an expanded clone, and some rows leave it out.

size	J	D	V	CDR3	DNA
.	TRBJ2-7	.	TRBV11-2	CASSLYHEQYF	TGTGCCAGCAGCCTATATCACGAGCAGTACTTC
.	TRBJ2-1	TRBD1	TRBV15	CATSRPGTGVNEQFF	TGTGCCACCAGCAGACCCGGGACAGGGGTCAATGAGCAGTTCTTC
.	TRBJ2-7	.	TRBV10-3	CAISSLYEQYF	TGTGCCATCAGCTCCCTCTACGAGCAGTACTTC
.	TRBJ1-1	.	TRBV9	CASSVQGNTEAFF	TGTGCCAGCAGCGTACAGGGAAACACTGAAGCTTTCTTT
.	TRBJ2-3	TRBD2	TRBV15	CATSREGITGGLTDTQYF	TGTGCCACCAGCAGAGAAGGAATTACGGGAGGGCTAACAGATACGCAGTATTTT
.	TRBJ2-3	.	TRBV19	CASSRWEGGSTDTQYF	TGTGCCAGTAGTAGGTGGGAAGGGGGTAGCACAGATACGCAGTATTTT
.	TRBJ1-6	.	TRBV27	CASSLSIREVGSPLHF	TGTGCCAGCAGTTTATCGATCCGGGAAGTGGGTTCACCCCTCCACTTT
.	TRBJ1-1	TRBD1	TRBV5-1	CASSTGGAYTEAFF	TGCGCCAGCAGCACAGGGGGCGCGTACACTGAAGCTTTCTTT
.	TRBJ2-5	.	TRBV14	CASSRGLEETQYF	TGTGCCAGCAGCCGTGGGCTTGAAGAGACCCAGTACTTC
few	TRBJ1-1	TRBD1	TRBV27	CASSLDRDRNTEAFF	TGTGCCAGCAGTCTGGACCGGGACAGGAACACTGAAGCTTTCTTT
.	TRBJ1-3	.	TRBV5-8	CASSFRDTFYHSGNTIYF	TGTGCCAGCAGTTTTCGGGACACCTTCTACCACTCTGGAAACACCATATATTTT
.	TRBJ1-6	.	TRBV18	CASSSGVNSPLHF	TGTGCCAGCTCATCCGGGGTCAATTCACCCCTCCACTTT
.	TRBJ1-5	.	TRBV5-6	CASSLRGLGYSNQPQHF	TGTGCCAGCAGCTTGAGGGGTTTAGGGTATAGCAATCAGCCCCAGCATTTT
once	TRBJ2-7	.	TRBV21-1	CARRGDSYEQYF	TGTGCCAGGCGCGGAGACTCCTACGAGCAGTACTTC
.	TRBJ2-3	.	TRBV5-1	CASSLSGGTGRTDTQYF	TGCGCCAGCAGCTTGTCGGGCGGGACCGGGCGCACAGATACGCAGTATTTT
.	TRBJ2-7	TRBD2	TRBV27	CASSLAGAGHEQYF	TGTGCCAGCAGTTTAGCGGGAGCTGGCCACGAGCAGTACTTC
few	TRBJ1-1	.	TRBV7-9	CASSLGDERGEAFF	TGTGCCAGCAGCTTGGGAGACGAGAGAGGTGAAGCTTTCTTT
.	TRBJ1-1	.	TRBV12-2	CASRFTGGRDTEAFF	TGTGCAAGTCGCTTTACAGGGGGCCGCGACACTGAAGCTTTCTTT
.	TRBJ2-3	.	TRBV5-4	CASSGGTAGTDTQYF	TGTGCCAGCAGCGGGGGGACAGCTGGCACAGATACGCAGTATTTT
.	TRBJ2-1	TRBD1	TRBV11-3	CASSFDRVGNEQFF	TGTGCCAGCAGCTTTGACAGGGTGGGCAATGAGCAGTTCTTC
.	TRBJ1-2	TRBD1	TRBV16	CASSHSRTGSFGYTF	TGTGCCAGCAGCCACTCTAGGACAGGATCCTTTGGCTACACCTTC
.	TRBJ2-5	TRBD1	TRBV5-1	CASSLGQGEETQYF	TGCGCCAGCAGCTTGGGTCAGGGGGAGGAGACCCAGTACTTC
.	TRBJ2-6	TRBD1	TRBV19	CASSDRGSSGANVLTF	TGTGCCAGTAGTGACAGGGGCAGCTCTGGGGCCAACGTCCTGACTTTC
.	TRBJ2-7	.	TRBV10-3	CAISGEQGVGSYEQYF	TGTGCCATCAGTGGGGAACAGGGAGTCGGCTCCTACGAGCAGTACTTC
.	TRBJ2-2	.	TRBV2	CATSSGGPNTGELFF	TGTGCCACCTCCTCGGGGGGCCCGAACACCGGGGAGCTGTTTTTT
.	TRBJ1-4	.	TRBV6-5	CASSTTTNEKLFF	TGTGCCAGCAGCACTACAACTAATGAAAAACTGTTTTTT
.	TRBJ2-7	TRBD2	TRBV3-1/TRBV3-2	CASSPRTSGHSYEQYF	TGTGCCAGCAGCCCGAGGACTAGCGGGCACTCCTACGAGCAGTACTTC
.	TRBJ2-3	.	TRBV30	CAWSASPLWGAHSSTQYF	TGTGCCTGGAGTGCTTCCCCTCTATGGGGCGCACACAGTAGTACGCAGTATTTT
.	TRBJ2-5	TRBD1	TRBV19	CASKPDRPKQETQYF	TGTGCCAGTAAGCCGGACAGGCCTAAGCAAGAGACCCAGTACTTC
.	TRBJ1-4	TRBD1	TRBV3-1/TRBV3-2	CASSSRDRDEKLFF	TGTGCCAGCAGCTCGCGGGACAGGGACGAAAAACTGTTTTTT
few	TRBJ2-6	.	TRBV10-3	CAISPLRAGANVLTF	TGTGCCATCAGTCCCCTGAGGGCTGGGGCCAACGTCCTGACTTTC